What follows is one TCR beta chain and its context. The repertoire was sequenced with immunoSEQ multiplex PCR; TCRdb's copy has only in-frame clones and lacks some. Of nearly 55,000 clones listed, 86% are singletons. This specimen comes from a study of blood T cell repertoires in COVID-19. At the level of the study: The United States, Italy and Spain were the sources of the acute and convalescent COVID-19 samples.

Germline trimming cut 3 bases from V and 3 bases from J; bases unmatched to any gene: 4. Germline assignment: CDR1 KGHSH and CDR2 LQKENI. There are 14 residues in the CDR3. The V and J genes are TRBV18 and TRBJ2-7, with TRBD2 identical over 8 bases. This sequence was found in a man between 70 and 80 years old with active COVID-19. Sequencing input: peripheral blood. In DNA form, the CDR3 reads TGTGCCAGCTCACCCAATCGGGGGGGCTACGAGCAGTACTTC. It specifies CASSPNRGGYEQYF.